The table lists the clone carrying this T cell receptor beta chain with a count of one. The antigen remains undetermined. This sample stems from a study of blood T cells in healthy people across ages. Across the whole study: Every two T cells gave about one barcoded beta molecule via template switching. Study conclusions and caveats: TCR beta diversity correlated strongly with naive T cell percentage. Older individuals had lower TCR beta diversity per million T cells (the decline was roughly linear).

V lost 1 base and J 8 bases, leaving 17 bases between the germline ends. CDR3 length equals 15 residues. Germline V gene lookup returns CDR1 SGHAT and CDR2 FQNNGV. A J-beta primer mix and a sample-barcoded 5' primer were used in a second PCR of roughly 6 to 11 cycles. The yield of each sample was at least 3 million CDR3-containing paired-end reads. TCRdb re-analysed the 5' RACE reads in MiXCR, keeping a single row per CDR3 protein. The sample has hundreds of thousands of distinct CDR3 sequences, around 26% seen once; the top ten hold 15% to 20%. The TCR was taken from an elderly woman in good health. The gene calls are TRBV11-2 and TRBJ1-2; D might be TRBD1 (5 bases). Sequencing was carried out using blood. Written as DNA, the CDR3 is TGTGCCAGCAGCTTAGGCCATGGGGGTTTTCAGGGCTACACCTTC. Its protein product is CASSLGHGGFQGYTF.